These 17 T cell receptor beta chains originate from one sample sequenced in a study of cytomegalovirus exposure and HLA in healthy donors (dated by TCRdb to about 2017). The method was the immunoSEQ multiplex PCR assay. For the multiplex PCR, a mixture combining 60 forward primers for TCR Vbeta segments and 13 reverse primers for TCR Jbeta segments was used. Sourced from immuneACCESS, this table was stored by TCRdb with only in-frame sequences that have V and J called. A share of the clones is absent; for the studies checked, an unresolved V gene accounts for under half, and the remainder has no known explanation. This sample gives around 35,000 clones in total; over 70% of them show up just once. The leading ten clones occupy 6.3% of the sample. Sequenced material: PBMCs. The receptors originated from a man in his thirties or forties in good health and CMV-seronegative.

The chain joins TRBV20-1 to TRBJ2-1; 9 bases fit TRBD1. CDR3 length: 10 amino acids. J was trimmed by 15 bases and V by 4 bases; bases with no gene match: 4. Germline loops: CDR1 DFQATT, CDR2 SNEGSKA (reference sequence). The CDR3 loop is CSAKGTGLFF. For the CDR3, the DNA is TGCAGTGCTAAGGGGACAGGGCTGTTCTTC.

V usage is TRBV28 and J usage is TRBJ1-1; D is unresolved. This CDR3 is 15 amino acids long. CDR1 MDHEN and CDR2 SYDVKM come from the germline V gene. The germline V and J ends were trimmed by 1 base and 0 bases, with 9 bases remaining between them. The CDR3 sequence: CASSLSTSMNTEAFF. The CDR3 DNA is TGTGCCAGCAGTTTATCGACATCCATGAACACTGAAGCTTTCTTT. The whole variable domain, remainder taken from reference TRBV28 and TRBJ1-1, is DVKVTQSSRYLVKRTGEKVFLECVQDMDHENMFWYRQDPGLGLRLIYFSYDVKMKEKGDIPEGYSVSREKKERFSLILESASTNQTSMYLCASSLSTSMNTEAFFGQGTRLTVV.

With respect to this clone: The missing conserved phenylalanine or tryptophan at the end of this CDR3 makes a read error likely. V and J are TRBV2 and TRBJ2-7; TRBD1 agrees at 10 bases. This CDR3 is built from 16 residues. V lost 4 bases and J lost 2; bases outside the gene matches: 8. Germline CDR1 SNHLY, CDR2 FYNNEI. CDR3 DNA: TGTGCCAGCAGTGTCCAAGCCGGGACAGGGGCCTACGAGCAGTACCTC. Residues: CASSVQAGTGAYEQYL.

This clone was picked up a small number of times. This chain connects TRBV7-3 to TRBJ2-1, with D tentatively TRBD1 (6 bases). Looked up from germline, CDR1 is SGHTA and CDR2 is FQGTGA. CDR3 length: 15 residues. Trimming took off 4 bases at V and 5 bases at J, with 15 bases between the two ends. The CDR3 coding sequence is TGTGCCAGCAGCTCGACGGACAGAGATAACAATGAGCAGTTCTTC. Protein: CASSSTDRDNNEQFF.

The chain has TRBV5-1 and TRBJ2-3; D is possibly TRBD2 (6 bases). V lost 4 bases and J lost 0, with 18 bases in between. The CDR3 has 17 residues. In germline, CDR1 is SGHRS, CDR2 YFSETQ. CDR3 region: CASSISGPGTSTDTQYF. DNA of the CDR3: TGCGCCAGCAGCATTAGCGGTCCGGGGACTAGCACAGATACGCAGTATTTT.

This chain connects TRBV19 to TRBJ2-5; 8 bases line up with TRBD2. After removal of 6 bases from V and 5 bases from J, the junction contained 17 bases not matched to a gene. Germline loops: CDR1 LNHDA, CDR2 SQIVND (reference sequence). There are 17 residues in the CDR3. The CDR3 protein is CASRVGPLRGGHETQYF. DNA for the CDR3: TGTGCCAGTAGAGTGGGCCCTCTTCGGGGGGGACATGAGACCCAGTACTTC. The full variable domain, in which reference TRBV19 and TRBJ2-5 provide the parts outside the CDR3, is DGGITQSPKYLFRKEGQNVTLSCEQNLNHDAMYWYRQDPGQGLRLIYYSQIVNDFQKGDIAEGYSVSREKKESFPLTVTSAQKNPTAFYLCASRVGPLRGGHETQYFGPGTRLLVL.

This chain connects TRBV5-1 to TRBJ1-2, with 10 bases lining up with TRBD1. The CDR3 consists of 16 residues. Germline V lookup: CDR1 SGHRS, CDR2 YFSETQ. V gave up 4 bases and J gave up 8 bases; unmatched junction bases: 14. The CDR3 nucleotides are TGCGCCAGCAGCCGAGACGCGGTTGGGACAGGGGTAGGCTACACCTTC. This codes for CASSRDAVGTGVGYTF.

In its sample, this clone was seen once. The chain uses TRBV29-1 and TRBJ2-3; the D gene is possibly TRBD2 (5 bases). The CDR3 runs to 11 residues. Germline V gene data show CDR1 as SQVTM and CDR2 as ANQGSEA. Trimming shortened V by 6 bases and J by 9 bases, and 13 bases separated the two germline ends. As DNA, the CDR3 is TGCAGCGTGCTGGACTCACCAACGCAGTATTTT. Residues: CSVLDSPTQYF.

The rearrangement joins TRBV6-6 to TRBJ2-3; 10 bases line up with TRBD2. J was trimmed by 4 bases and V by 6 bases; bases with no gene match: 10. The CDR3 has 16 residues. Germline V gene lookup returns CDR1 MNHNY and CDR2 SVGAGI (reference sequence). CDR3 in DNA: TGTGCCAGCAGCACACGGACTAGCGGCTATCCAGATACGCAGTATTTT. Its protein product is CASSTRTSGYPDTQYF.

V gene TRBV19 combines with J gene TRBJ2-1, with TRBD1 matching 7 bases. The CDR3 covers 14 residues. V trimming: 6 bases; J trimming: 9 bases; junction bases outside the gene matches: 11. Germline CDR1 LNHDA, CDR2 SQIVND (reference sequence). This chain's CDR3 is CASSQWTGRIEQFF. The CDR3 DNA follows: TGTGCCAGTAGCCAGTGGACAGGACGGATTGAGCAGTTCTTC.

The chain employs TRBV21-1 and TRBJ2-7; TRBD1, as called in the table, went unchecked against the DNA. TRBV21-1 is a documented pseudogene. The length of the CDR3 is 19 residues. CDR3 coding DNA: TGTGCCAGCAGCAAAGCGCGAGACAGGGGGCTATTACTTTCCTACGAGCAGTACTTC. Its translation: CASSKARDRGLLLSYEQYF.

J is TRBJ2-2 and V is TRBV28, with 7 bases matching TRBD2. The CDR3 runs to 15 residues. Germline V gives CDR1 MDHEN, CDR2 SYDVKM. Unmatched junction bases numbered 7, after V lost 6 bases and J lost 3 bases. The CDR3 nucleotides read TGTGCCAGCAGCCGTGGGGGGGAGGACACCGGGGAGCTGTTTTTT. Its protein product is CASSRGGEDTGELFF. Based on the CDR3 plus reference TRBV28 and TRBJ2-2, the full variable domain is DVKVTQSSRYLVKRTGEKVFLECVQDMDHENMFWYRQDPGLGLRLIYFSYDVKMKEKGDIPEGYSVSREKKERFSLILESASTNQTSMYLCASSRGGEDTGELFFGEGSRLTVL.

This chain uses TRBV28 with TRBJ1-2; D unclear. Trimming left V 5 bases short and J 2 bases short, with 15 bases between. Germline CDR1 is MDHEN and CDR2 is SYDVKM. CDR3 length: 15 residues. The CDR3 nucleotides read TGTGCCAGCAGTCCCAGGTGGGCGCCCAACTATGGCTACACCTTC. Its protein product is CASSPRWAPNYGYTF.

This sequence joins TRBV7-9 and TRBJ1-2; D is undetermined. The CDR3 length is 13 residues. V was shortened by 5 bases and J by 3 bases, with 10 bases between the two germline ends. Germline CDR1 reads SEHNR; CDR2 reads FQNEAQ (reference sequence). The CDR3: CASSQHGDYGYTF. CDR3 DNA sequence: TGTGCCAGCAGCCAACATGGAGACTATGGCTACACCTTC.

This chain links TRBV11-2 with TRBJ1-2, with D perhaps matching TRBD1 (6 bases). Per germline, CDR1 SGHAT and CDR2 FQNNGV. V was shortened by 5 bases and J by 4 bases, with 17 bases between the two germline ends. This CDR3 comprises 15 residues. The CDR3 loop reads CASSTWDTLGYGYTF. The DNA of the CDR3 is TGTGCCAGCAGCACCTGGGACACCTTGGGCTATGGCTACACCTTC.

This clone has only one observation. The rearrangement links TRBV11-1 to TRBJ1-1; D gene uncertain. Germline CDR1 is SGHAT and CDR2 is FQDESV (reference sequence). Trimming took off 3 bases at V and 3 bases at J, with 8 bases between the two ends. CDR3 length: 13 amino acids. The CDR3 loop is CASSFEGYTEAFF. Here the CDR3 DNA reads TGTGCCAGCAGCTTTGAGGGTTACACTGAAGCTTTCTTT.

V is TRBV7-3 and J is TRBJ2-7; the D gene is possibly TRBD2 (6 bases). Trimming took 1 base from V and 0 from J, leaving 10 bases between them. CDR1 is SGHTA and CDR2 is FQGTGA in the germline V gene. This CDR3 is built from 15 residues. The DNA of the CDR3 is TGTGCCAGCAGCTTAAGTGGGGGGAGCTCCTACGAGCAGTACTTC. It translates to CASSLSGGSSYEQYF.